This paragraph reports one T cell receptor (beta chain). Which antigen it targets is not known. No clone much larger than this one lies a single base away; base qualities are absent. Memory CD4+ T cells were sorted ex vivo from peripheral blood of narcolepsy patients and healthy controls for TCR Vbeta sequencing. The sample is drawn from a study of T cells in narcolepsy (dated by TCRdb to the late 2010s). For the study in its entirety: Patients with narcolepsy type 1 or type 2 (NT1, NT2) were enrolled in the study together with healthy control donors. The study used TCR Vbeta sequencing to track clonotypes in blood and CSF while looking for autoreactive T cells in narcolepsy patients that target self-antigens of hypocretin neurons (hypocretin, TRIB2).

Receptor libraries were prepared by the immunoSEQ multiplex PCR assay. TCRdb obtained this table from immuneACCESS and retained in-frame rearrangements with V and J assigned. These tables miss some clones; where compared with another copy, unresolved V genes account for less than half of the shortfall, and the remainder is unexplained. The sample profile shows 15,000 to 20,000 clones; about nine tenths of them were found once. Jointly, the top ten make up about 0.77% of the sample. The paper's findings and limits, for the study overall: Plots that compared CSF and blood CD4+ T cell clonotypes from the same patient highlighted HCRT-specific and TRIB2-specific autoreactive clonotypes. Some blood memory CD4+ repertoires from patients and controls contained no sequences matching autoreactive T cell clones. Patients and controls had similar numbers of sequenced blood memory CD4+ clonotypes, with averages of roughly 38,000 in patients and 30,000 to 35,000 in controls. Autoreactive clonotypes were reported to be detected serially in the blood of the same patients and of different patients, but not in the blood of healthy controls.

This receptor was obtained from a human donor in good health. The source material was memory (CD45RA-) CD4+ T cells from blood. Read against the paper, the sample's cell subset or site label means: memory T cells sorted ex vivo from peripheral blood.

CDR3 protein: CASSVGTSGVETQYF. The bases read TGTGCCAGCAGCGTTGGGACTAGCGGGGTAGAGACCCAGTACTTC. This sequence uses TRBV9 and TRBJ2-5, with 13 bases aligning to TRBD2. From V the trimming removes 2 bases and from J it removes 4 bases, while the gene matches leave 2 bases of the junction unaccounted for. Taken from cysteine to phenylalanine, the CDR3 has 15 residues. The DNA shown is the 45-base CDR3, in frame from base 1. CDR1 SGDLS and CDR2 YYNGEE are derived from the germline V gene.